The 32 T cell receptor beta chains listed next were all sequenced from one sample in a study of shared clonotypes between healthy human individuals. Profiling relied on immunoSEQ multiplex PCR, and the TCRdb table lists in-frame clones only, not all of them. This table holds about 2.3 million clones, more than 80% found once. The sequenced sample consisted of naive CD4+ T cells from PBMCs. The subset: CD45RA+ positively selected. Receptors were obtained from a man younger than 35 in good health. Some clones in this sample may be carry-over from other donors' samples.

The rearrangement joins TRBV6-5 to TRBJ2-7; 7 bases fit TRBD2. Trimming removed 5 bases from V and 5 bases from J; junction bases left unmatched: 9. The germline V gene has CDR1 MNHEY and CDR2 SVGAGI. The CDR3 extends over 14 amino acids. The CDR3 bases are TGTGCCAGCAGTCCTAGCGGCCCCCCTGACGAGCAGTACTTC. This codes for CASSPSGPPDEQYF.

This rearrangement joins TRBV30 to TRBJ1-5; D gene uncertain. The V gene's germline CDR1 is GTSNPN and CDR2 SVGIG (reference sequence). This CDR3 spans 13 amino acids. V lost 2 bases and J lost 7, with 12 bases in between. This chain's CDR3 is CAWSLVTGQPQHF. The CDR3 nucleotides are TGTGCCTGGAGTTTAGTCACTGGGCAGCCCCAGCATTTT. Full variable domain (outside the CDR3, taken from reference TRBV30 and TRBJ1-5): SQTIHQWPATLVQPVGSPLSLECTVEGTSNPNLYWYRQAAGRGLQLLFYSVGIGQISSEVPQNLSASRPQDRQFILSSKKLLLSDSGFYLCAWSLVTGQPQHFGDGTRLSIL.

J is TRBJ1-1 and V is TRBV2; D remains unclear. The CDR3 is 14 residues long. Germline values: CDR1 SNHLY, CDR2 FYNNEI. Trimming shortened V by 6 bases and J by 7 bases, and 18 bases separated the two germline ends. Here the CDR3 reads CASRKILRPDEAFF. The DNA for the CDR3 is TGTGCCAGCAGAAAGATTTTACGGCCGGATGAAGCTTTCTTT.

The DNA for the CDR3 is TGTGCCAGCAGTTTATATGAGGGGGCGGTGGATGGCTACACCTTC. Its translation: CASSLYEGAVDGYTF. The chain uses TRBV28 and TRBJ1-2, with 7 nucleotides matching TRBD1. CDR1 is MDHEN and CDR2 is SYDVKM in the germline V gene. V shed 1 base, J shed 6 bases, and the junction held 8 bases outside the gene matches. The CDR3 runs to 15 residues.

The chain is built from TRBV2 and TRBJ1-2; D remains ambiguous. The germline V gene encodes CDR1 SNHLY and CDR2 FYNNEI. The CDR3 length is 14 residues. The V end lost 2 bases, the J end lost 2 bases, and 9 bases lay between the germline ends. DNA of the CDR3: TGTGCCAGCAGTGAACTGCCAGGAAACTATGGCTACACCTTC. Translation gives CASSELPGNYGYTF.

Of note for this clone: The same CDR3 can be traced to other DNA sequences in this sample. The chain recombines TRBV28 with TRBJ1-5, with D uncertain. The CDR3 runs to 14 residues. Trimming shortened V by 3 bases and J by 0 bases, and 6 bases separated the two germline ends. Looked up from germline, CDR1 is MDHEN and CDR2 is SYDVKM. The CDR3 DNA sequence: TGTGCCAGCAGTTTCTGGGGTAGCAATCAGCCCCAGCATTTT. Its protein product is CASSFWGSNQPQHF.

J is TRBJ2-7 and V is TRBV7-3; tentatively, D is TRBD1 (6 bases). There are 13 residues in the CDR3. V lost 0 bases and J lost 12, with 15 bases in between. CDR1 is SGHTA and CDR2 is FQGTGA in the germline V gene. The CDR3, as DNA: TGTGCCAGCAGCTTAACGAGGGAAACAGGGCGGTACTTC. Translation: CASSLTRETGRYF.

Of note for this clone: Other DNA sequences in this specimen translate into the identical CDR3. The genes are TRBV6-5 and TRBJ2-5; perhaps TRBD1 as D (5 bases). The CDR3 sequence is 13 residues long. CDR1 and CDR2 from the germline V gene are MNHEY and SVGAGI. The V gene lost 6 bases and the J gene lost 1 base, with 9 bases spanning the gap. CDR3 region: CASSRQRQETQYF. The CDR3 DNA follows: TGTGCCAGCAGCCGACAGCGCCAAGAGACCCAGTACTTC.

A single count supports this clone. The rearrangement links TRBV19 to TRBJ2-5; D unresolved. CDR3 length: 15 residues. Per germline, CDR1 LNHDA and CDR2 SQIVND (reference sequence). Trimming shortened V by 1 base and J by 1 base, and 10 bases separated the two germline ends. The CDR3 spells CASSIGPARQETQYF. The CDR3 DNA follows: TGTGCCAGTAGTATAGGTCCAGCGCGCCAAGAGACCCAGTACTTC.

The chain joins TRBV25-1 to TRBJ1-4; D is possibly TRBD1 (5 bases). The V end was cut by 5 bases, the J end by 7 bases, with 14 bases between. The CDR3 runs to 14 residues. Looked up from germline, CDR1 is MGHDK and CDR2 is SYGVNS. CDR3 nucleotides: TGTGCCAGCAGTAAGCCGGGGCTGTCTGAAAAACTGTTTTTT. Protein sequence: CASSKPGLSEKLFF. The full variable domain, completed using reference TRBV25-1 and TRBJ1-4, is EADIYQTPRYLVIGTGKKITLECSQTMGHDKMYWYQQDPGMELHLIHYSYGVNSTEKGDLSSESTVSRIRTEHFPLTLESARPSHTSQYLCASSKPGLSEKLFFGSGTQLSVL.

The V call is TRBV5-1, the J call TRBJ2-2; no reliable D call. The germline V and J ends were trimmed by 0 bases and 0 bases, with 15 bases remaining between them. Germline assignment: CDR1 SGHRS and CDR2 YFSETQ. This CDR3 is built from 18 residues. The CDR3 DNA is TGCGCCAGCAGCTTGGCACCCAGAGGAGCCTCGAACACCGGGGAGCTGTTTTTT. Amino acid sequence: CASSLAPRGASNTGELFF.

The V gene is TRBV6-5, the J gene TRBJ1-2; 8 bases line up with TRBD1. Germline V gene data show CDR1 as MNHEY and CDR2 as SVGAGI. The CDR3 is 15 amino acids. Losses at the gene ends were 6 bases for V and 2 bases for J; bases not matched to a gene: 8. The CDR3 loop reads CASSPNNRGNYGYTF. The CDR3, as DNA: TGTGCCAGCAGCCCCAATAACAGGGGGAACTATGGCTACACCTTC.

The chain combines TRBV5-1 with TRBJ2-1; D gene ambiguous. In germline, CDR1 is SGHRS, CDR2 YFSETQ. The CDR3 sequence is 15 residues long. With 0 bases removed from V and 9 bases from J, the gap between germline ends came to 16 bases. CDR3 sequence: CASSLEQIQVGEQFF. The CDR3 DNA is TGCGCCAGCAGCTTGGAGCAGATTCAGGTTGGTGAGCAGTTCTTC.

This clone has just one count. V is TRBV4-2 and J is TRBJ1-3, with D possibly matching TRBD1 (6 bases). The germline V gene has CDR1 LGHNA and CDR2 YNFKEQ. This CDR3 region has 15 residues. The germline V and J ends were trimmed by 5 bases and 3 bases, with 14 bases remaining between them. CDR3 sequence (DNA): TGTGCCAGCAGCGGGGGGCGAGGGGTTGGAAACACCATATATTTT. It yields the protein CASSGGRGVGNTIYF.

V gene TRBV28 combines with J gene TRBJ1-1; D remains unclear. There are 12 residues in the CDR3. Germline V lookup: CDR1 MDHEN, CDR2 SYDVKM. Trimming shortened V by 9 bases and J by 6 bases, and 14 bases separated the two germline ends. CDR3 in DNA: TGTGCCAGTCAAGGGTTTAGGGCTGAAGCTTTCTTT. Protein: CASQGFRAEAFF.

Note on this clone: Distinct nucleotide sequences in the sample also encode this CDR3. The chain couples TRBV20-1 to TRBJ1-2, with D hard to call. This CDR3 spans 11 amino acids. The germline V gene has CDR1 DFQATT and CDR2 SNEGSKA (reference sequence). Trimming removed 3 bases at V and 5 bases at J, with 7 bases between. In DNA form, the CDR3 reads TGCAGTGCTAGTCGGGGATATGGCTACACCTTC. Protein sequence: CSASRGYGYTF.

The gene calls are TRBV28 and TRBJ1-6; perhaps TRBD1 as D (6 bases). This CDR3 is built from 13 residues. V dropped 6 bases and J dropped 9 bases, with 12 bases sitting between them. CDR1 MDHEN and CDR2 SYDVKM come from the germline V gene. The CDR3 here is CASRGAGISPLHF. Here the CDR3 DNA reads TGTGCCAGCAGGGGGGCAGGGATTTCACCCCTCCACTTT.

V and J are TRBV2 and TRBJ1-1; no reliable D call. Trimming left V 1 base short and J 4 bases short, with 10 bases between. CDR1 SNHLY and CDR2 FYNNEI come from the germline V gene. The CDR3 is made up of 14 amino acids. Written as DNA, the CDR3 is TGTGCCAGCAGTGAAGAACTGAGCCCCACTGAAGCTTTCTTT. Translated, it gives CASSEELSPTEAFF.

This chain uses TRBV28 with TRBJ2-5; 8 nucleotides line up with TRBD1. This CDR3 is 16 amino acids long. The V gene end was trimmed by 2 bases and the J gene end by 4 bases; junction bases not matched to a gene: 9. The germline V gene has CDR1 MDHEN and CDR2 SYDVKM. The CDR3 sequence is CASSLAVSRGRETQYF. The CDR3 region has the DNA TGTGCCAGCAGTTTAGCCGTGAGCAGGGGGCGAGAGACCCAGTACTTC.

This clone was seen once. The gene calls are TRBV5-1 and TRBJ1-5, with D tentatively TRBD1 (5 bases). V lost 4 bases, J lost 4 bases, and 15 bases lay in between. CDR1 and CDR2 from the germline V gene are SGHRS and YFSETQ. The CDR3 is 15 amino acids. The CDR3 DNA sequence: TGCGCCAGCAGCCCCGGGGAAGGGGTAAATCAGCCCCAGCATTTT. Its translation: CASSPGEGVNQPQHF.

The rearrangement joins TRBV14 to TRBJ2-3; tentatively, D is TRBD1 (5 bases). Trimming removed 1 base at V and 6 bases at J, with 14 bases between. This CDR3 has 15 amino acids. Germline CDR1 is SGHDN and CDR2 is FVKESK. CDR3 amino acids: CASSQGGLHPDTQYF. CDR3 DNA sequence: TGTGCCAGCAGCCAAGGGGGCCTCCATCCGGATACGCAGTATTTT.

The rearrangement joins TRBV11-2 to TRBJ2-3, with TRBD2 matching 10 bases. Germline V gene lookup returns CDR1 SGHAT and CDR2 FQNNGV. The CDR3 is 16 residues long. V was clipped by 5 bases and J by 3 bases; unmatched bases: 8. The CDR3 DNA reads TGTGCCAGCAGCCAAGATAGCGGGAGGTCGACAGATACGCAGTATTTT. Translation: CASSQDSGRSTDTQYF.

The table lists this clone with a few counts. The CDR3 spells CASSYPGSAEAFF. The CDR3 DNA sequence: TGTGCCAGCAGCTATCCGGGGAGTGCTGAAGCTTTCTTT. The chain recombines TRBV5-6 with TRBJ1-1; D remains unclear. Germline-derived CDR1 and CDR2 are SGHDT and YYEEEE. The CDR3 contains 13 residues. Trimming shortened V by 3 bases and J by 6 bases, and 12 bases separated the two germline ends. The whole variable domain, remainder taken from reference TRBV5-6 and TRBJ1-1, is DAGVTQSPTHLIKTRGQQVTLRCSPKSGHDTVSWYQQALGQGPQFIFQYYEEEERQRGNFPDRFSGHQFPNYSSELNVNALLLGDSALYLCASSYPGSAEAFFGQGTRLTVV.

CDR3 coding DNA: TGTGCCAGCAGCTCGAACCCCGGACAGATGAACACCGGGGAGCTGTTTTTT. Protein: CASSSNPGQMNTGELFF. V and J are TRBV7-8 and TRBJ2-2; a weak D match, TRBD1 (6 bases). CDR1 and CDR2 (germline): SGHVS, FQNEAQ. Trimming cost V 4 bases and J 1 base, with 16 bases left between them. This CDR3 comprises 17 residues.

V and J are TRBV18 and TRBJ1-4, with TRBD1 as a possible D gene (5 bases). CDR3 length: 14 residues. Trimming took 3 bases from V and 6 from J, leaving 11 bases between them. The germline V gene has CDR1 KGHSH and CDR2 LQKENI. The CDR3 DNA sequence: TGTGCCAGCTCACCTCAGGGAAGTGATGAAAAACTGTTTTTT. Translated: CASSPQGSDEKLFF.

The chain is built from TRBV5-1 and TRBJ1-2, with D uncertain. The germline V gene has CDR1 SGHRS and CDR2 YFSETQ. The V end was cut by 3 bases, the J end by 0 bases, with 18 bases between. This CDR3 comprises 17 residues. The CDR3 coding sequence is TGCGCCAGCAGCTCGACCAAGGGTGGCCCTACTAACTATGGCTACACCTTC. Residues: CASSSTKGGPTNYGYTF.

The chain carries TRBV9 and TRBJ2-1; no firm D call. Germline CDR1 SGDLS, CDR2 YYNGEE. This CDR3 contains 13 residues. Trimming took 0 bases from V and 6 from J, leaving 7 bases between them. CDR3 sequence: CASSVGSLNEQFF. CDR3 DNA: TGTGCCAGCAGCGTAGGGTCTCTCAATGAGCAGTTCTTC. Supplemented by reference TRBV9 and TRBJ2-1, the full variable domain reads DSGVTQTPKHLITATGQRVTLRCSPRSGDLSVYWYQQSLDQGLQFLIQYYNGEERAKGNILERFSAQQFPDLHSELNLSSLELGDSALYFCASSVGSLNEQFFGPGTRLTVL.

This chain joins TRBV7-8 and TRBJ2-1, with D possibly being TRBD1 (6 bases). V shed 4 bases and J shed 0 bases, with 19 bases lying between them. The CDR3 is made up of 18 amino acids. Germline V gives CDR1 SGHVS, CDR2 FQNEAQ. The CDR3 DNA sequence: TGTGCCAGCAGCTCGACTATAGGGGGAATGGCCTCCTACAATGAGCAGTTCTTC. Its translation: CASSSTIGGMASYNEQFF.

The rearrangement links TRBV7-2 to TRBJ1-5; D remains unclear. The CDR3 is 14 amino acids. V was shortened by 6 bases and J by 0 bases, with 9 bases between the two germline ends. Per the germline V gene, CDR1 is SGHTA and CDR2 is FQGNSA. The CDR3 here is CASSKTNSNQPQHF. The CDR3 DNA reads TGTGCCAGCAGTAAGACAAATAGCAATCAGCCCCAGCATTTT.

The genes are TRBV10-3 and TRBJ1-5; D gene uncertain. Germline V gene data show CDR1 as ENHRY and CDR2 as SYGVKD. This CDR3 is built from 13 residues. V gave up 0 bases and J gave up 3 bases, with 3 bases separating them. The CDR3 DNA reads TGTGCCATCAGTGAGTCCTACAATCAGCCCCAGCATTTT. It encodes CAISESYNQPQHF.

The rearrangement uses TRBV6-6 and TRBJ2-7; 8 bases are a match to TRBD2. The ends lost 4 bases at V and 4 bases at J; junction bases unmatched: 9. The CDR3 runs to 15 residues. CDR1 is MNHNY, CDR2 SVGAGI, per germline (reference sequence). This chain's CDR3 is CASSSTSGGLYEQYF. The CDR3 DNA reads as TGTGCCAGCAGTTCAACTAGCGGTGGTCTATACGAGCAGTACTTC.

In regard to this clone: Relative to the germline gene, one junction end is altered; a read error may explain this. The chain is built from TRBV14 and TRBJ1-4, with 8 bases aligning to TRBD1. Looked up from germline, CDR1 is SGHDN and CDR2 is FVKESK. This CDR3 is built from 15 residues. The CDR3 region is CASSEDRGGWKKLFF. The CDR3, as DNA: TGTGCCAGCAGCGAAGACAGGGGTGGATGGAAAAAACTGTTTTTT.